The 3 T cell receptor beta chains listed next were all sequenced from one sample in a study of T-cell reconstitution after alpha-beta-depleted transplantation in children. Preparation of the TCRbeta library involved a method that used unique molecular identifiers. A single record per CDR3 protein comes from TCRdb applying MiXCR to the PCR reads. The sample has roughly 300,000 distinct CDR3 sequences, over 9% seen once. The material sequenced was PBMCs from the stem cell graft donor, taken from the stem cell graft. Source of these receptors: a human donor who donated a stem cell graft to a child with acute lymphoblastic leukemia.

The CDR3 region is CASSQGGNYNEQFF. DNA for the CDR3: TGTGCCAGCAGTCAAGGGGGGAACTACAATGAGCAGTTCTTC. The chain is built from TRBV12-3 or TRBV12-4 and TRBJ2-1, with D tentatively TRBD1 or TRBD2 (6 bases each). CDR3 length: 14 amino acids. With 5 bases removed from V and 3 bases from J, the gap between germline ends came to 11 bases.

In nucleotides, the CDR3 is TGCGCCAGCAGCCAAGGGGACAGGGGAGGGGAGACCCAGTACTTC. Translating gives CASSQGDRGGETQYF. V is TRBV5-1 and J is TRBJ2-5; 10 bases align to TRBD1. From germline, CDR1 is SGHRS and CDR2 YFSETQ. V lost 4 bases, J lost 5 bases, and 8 bases stayed unmatched. This CDR3 spans 15 amino acids.

This clonotype was picked up a small number of times. J is TRBJ1-2 and V is TRBV6-5; possibly TRBD1 for D (5 bases). CDR3 length: 11 amino acids. Per germline, CDR1 MNHEY and CDR2 SVGAGI. Trimming pared 7 bases from V and 4 bases from J, leaving 7 bases between. In DNA form, the CDR3 reads TGTGCCAGCACCCAGGGCTATGGCTACACCTTC. Protein product: CASTQGYGYTF.